Reported below is one T cell receptor (beta chain). What it binds is unknown. The V gene's germline CDR1 is MDHEN and CDR2 SYDVKM. Deletions cut 2 bases from V and 2 bases from J, with 15 bases between. This CDR3 contains 16 residues. Some clones are missing from TCRdb's copy, which holds only in-frame ones; the method was immunoSEQ multiplex PCR. The sample has about 160,000 clones, approximately 80% seen once. The data belong to a study of cytotoxic CD8 clonotypes in ibrutinib-treated CLL. Broader study findings: Clonality increased at ibrutinib response and stayed stable in sustained remission. At progression, however, it fell back toward baseline. Circulating CD8+ T-cell counts were tracked by baseline clonality, which exceeded that of age-matched healthy donors.

The J gene is TRBJ1-2, the V gene TRBV28; D ambiguous. The receptor comes from a human donor with chronic lymphocytic leukemia. Specimen: PBMCs, collected after 12 months of ibrutinib treatment. CDR3 sequence: CASSLGLGQANYGYTF. CDR3 coding DNA: TGTGCCAGCAGTTTAGGGTTAGGGCAGGCCAACTATGGCTACACCTTC.